This T cell receptor (beta chain) emerged from a study of cytomegalovirus exposure and HLA in healthy donors. Background on the study: Of all 400 or so donors who were genotyped, roughly 85% belonged to the Caucasian-associated ancestry cluster.

These donors counted as nominally healthy when sampled, but unrecorded immune exposures were likely. Study outcomes and limitations: In a later analysis, productive TCRs from donors in an Asian-associated ancestry cluster reportedly carried fewer N-insertions than the cohort mean. There were about 160 TCR beta chains listed as cytomegalovirus-associated.

The PCR contained 60 Vbeta and 13 Jbeta primers. Repertoires were generated with immunoSEQ multiplex PCR, while TCRdb's copy carries only in-frame clones and drops some. The data show 100,000 to 150,000 clones, with less than 90% seen just once and 20% held by the top ten. About this clone itself: What it binds is unknown.

The receptor was isolated from a man aged 18 to 30 in good health and CMV-seropositive. What was sequenced was PBMCs.

The CDR3 sequence: CASSLGSGGELFF. The CDR3, as DNA: TGTGCCAGCAGCTTAGGGTCGGGCGGGGAGCTGTTTTTT. V and J are TRBV7-8 and TRBJ2-2; D gene ambiguous. The germline V gene encodes CDR1 SGHVS and CDR2 FQNEAQ. Deletions cut 1 base from V and 7 bases from J, with 7 bases between. The CDR3 runs to 13 residues. Supplemented by reference TRBV7-8 and TRBJ2-2, the full variable domain reads GAGVSQSPRYKVAKRGQDVALRCDPISGHVSLFWYQQALGQGPEFLTYFQNEAQLDKSGLPSDRFFAERPEGSVSTLKIQRTQQEDSAVYLCASSLGSGGELFFGEGSRLTVL.